One and the same sample provided the 25 T cell receptor beta chains below, sequenced in a study of blood T cell repertoires in COVID-19. TCRdb's table, derived via immunoSEQ multiplex PCR, lists solely in-frame clones and lacks some. The sample includes 180,000 or so clones, around 86% seen only once; the top ten take 0.99%. Sequenced input: peripheral blood. Receptors originate from a man younger than 35 with acute or convalescent COVID-19.

In DNA form, the CDR3 reads TGTGCCAGCAGCTTTTCGGGTCTGGAAACTGAAGCTTTCTTT. Its translation: CASSFSGLETEAFF. The V call is TRBV7-9, the J call TRBJ1-1; D unclear. Germline assignment: CDR1 SEHNR and CDR2 FQNEAQ (reference sequence). The germline V and J ends were trimmed by 3 bases and 5 bases, with 13 bases remaining between them. The CDR3 is made up of 14 amino acids.

The rearrangement links TRBV5-4 to TRBJ1-6; a weak D match, TRBD1 (5 bases). This CDR3 has 16 amino acids. Germline CDR1 reads SGHNT; CDR2 reads YYREEE (reference sequence). V was clipped by 1 base and J by 6 bases, with 14 bases between them. The DNA of the CDR3 is TGTGCCAGCAGCTTGAATCGCCGGACAATTAATTCACCCCTCCACTTT. Protein product: CASSLNRRTINSPLHF. Drawing the rest from reference TRBV5-4 and TRBJ1-6, the complete variable domain is ETGVTQSPTHLIKTRGQQVTLRCSSQSGHNTVSWYQQALGQGPQFIFQYYREEENGRGNFPPRFSGLQFPNYSSELNVNALELDDSALYLCASSLNRRTINSPLHFGNGTRLTVT.

This clone occurred once. The rearrangement links TRBV5-5 to TRBJ1-1; D is unresolved. Trimming took 4 bases from V and 4 from J, leaving 26 bases between them. The CDR3 runs 18 residues. CDR1 is SGHKS, CDR2 YYEKEE, per germline (reference sequence). The CDR3 protein is CASSTHFVPGILATEAFF. The CDR3 DNA reads TGTGCCAGCAGCACACACTTCGTCCCCGGGATATTAGCCACTGAAGCTTTCTTT.

V is TRBV3-1 (or the pseudogene TRBV3-2) and J is TRBJ2-5, with TRBD1 identical over 10 bases. The ends lost 1 base at V and 3 bases at J; junction bases unmatched: 5. The CDR3 length is 16 residues. Per the germline V gene, CDR1 is LGHDT and CDR2 is YNNKEL (reference sequence). CDR3 sequence reads: CASSQGGGQGEETQYF. Written as DNA, the CDR3 is TGTGCCAGCAGCCAAGGTGGAGGACAGGGGGAAGAGACCCAGTACTTC.

The V and J genes are TRBV19 and TRBJ2-1, with 7 positions matching TRBD1. This CDR3 comprises 15 residues. Germline CDR1 and CDR2: LNHDA and SQIVND (reference sequence). Losses at the gene ends were 4 bases for V and 1 base for J; bases not matched to a gene: 4. CDR3 loop: CASSTGQPSYNEQFF. CDR3 nucleotide sequence: TGTGCCAGTAGTACGGGACAGCCATCCTACAATGAGCAGTTCTTC.

The rearrangement joins TRBV30 to TRBJ1-1; possible D gene TRBD1, 5 bases. Germline lookup yields CDR1 GTSNPN and CDR2 SVGIG (reference sequence). The CDR3 consists of 13 residues. V lost 0 bases, J lost 4 bases, and 9 bases lay in between. The CDR3 is CAWSVGGPTEAFF. In DNA, the CDR3 is TGTGCCTGGAGTGTCGGGGGTCCCACTGAAGCTTTCTTT.

The chain is built from TRBV2 and TRBJ1-2; 11 bases match TRBD1. The V gene end was trimmed by 4 bases and the J gene end by 5 bases; junction bases not matched to a gene: 3. This CDR3 spans 14 amino acids. In germline, CDR1 is SNHLY, CDR2 FYNNEI. Here the CDR3 DNA reads TGTGCCAGCAGTGCTGGGACAGGGGGTTATGGCTACACCTTC. Translation gives CASSAGTGGYGYTF.

The chain recombines TRBV24-1 with TRBJ2-5; TRBD1 aligns across 8 bases. CDR1 KGHDR and CDR2 SFDVKD come from the germline V gene. The CDR3 extends over 15 amino acids. V trimming: 3 bases; J trimming: 4 bases; junction bases outside the gene matches: 6. The CDR3 protein is CATSDRRTGSETQYF. CDR3 in DNA: TGTGCCACCAGTGATCGTCGGACAGGGTCAGAGACCCAGTACTTC.

This rearrangement joins TRBV11-2 to TRBJ2-1; TRBD1 matches 10 bases. The CDR3 covers 17 residues. J lost 1 base, V lost 4 bases, and 7 bases had no gene match. Germline V gene data show CDR1 as SGHAT and CDR2 as FQNNGV. The CDR3 sequence: CASSYRSDRGSYNEQFF. The CDR3 region has the DNA TGTGCCAGCAGCTATAGGTCGGACAGGGGGTCCTACAATGAGCAGTTCTTC.

Only a few counts were recorded for this clone. The V call is TRBV6-4, the J call TRBJ1-6; 10 bases are shared with TRBD1. V was clipped by 0 bases and J by 7 bases; unmatched bases: 0. In germline, CDR1 is MRHNA, CDR2 SNTAGT. The CDR3 has 15 amino acids. CDR3 sequence reads: CASSDSTGGNSPLHF. CDR3 bases: TGTGCCAGCAGTGACTCGACAGGGGGCAATTCACCCCTCCACTTT.

This rearrangement joins TRBV4-1 to TRBJ2-1; 9 positions match TRBD2. Germline values: CDR1 MGHRA, CDR2 YSYEKL. CDR3 length: 18 residues. Germline trimming cut 5 bases from V and 7 bases from J; bases unmatched to any gene: 18. CDR3 amino acids: CASSGRGLGGGAMNEQFF. As DNA, the CDR3 is TGCGCCAGCAGCGGAAGAGGGCTCGGCGGGGGGGCGATGAATGAGCAGTTCTTC.

The chain uses TRBV10-1 and TRBJ2-3, with 7 bases that match TRBD1. CDR3 length: 13 amino acids. Germline assignment: CDR1 WNHNN and CDR2 SYGVQD (reference sequence). V dropped 2 bases and J dropped 5; count of bases not matched to a gene: 1. The CDR3 DNA follows: TGCGCCAGCAGTGAGACAGGGGAAGATACGCAGTATTTT. This gives the protein CASSETGEDTQYF.

The rearrangement uses TRBV29-1 and TRBJ2-1; 9 nucleotides match TRBD2. The CDR3 has 14 amino acids. V shed 6 bases, J shed 4 bases, and the junction held 7 bases outside the gene matches. Germline V gene data show CDR1 as SQVTM and CDR2 as ANQGSEA. The DNA of the CDR3 is TGCAGCGTAATAGCGGGGGCAAGTTACAATGAGCAGTTCTTC. Translating gives CSVIAGASYNEQFF.

The rearrangement links TRBV6-2 or TRBV6-3 to TRBJ1-5; D is perhaps TRBD1 (5 bases). The CDR3 extends over 15 amino acids. Trimming removed 2 bases at V and 2 bases at J, with 10 bases between. Germline V CDR1 and CDR2: MNHEY, SVGEGT. CDR3: CASSYASRGNQPQHF. CDR3 coding DNA: TGTGCCAGCAGTTACGCGTCCAGGGGCAATCAGCCCCAGCATTTT.

The chain joins TRBV30 to TRBJ2-1; D possibly corresponds to TRBD1 (7 bases). Trimming left V 4 bases short and J 8 bases short, with 15 bases between. Germline CDR1 reads GTSNPN; CDR2 reads SVGIG (reference sequence). The CDR3 runs to 13 residues. CDR3 in DNA: TGTGCCTGGACGCCGGAGGGGGCCGATGAGCAGTTCTTC. Protein: CAWTPEGADEQFF.

This chain links TRBV7-3 with TRBJ2-1; 13 bases align to TRBD2. V was pared by 6 bases and J by 0 bases, with 5 bases of the junction left unmatched. The CDR3 has 17 amino acids. Germline V gives CDR1 SGHTA, CDR2 FQGTGA. CDR3 sequence: CASSMTSGGNSYNEQFF. CDR3 DNA sequence: TGTGCCAGCAGTATGACTAGCGGGGGGAACTCCTACAATGAGCAGTTCTTC.

This clone was seen once. The J gene is TRBJ2-1, the V gene TRBV6-5, with TRBD2 identical over 7 bases. The ends lost 5 bases at V and 7 bases at J; junction bases unmatched: 8. The CDR3 is made up of 14 amino acids. CDR1 is MNHEY and CDR2 is SVGAGI in the germline V gene. Here the CDR3 reads CASSHLGEGNEQFF. DNA of the CDR3: TGTGCCAGCAGTCACCTGGGGGAGGGGAATGAGCAGTTCTTC.

The V and J genes are TRBV6-5 and TRBJ1-2, with D unresolved. Germline CDR1 and CDR2: MNHEY and SVGAGI. The CDR3 covers 13 residues. V shed 2 bases and J shed 5 bases, with 9 bases lying between them. The CDR3 coding sequence is TGTGCCAGCAGTTACAGGCGGGCGTATGGCTACACCTTC. Protein sequence: CASSYRRAYGYTF.

The chain has TRBV7-9 and TRBJ1-6; maybe TRBD1 (5 bases). The V and J ends lost 1 base and 7 bases respectively, with 8 bases between them. Germline V gene sequence: CDR1 SEHNR, CDR2 FQNEAQ (reference sequence). CDR3 length equals 14 residues. The CDR3 DNA is TGTGCCAGCAGCTTAGTCCCAGGGAATTCACCCCTCCACTTT. This translates into CASSLVPGNSPLHF. Based on the CDR3 plus reference TRBV7-9 and TRBJ1-6, the full variable domain is DTGVSQNPRHKITKRGQNVTFRCDPISEHNRLYWYRQTLGQGPEFLTYFQNEAQLEKSRLLSDRFSAERPKGSFSTLEIQRTEQGDSAMYLCASSLVPGNSPLHFGNGTRLTVT.

The chain employs TRBV21-1 and TRBJ2-7; TRBD2 reflects the table's D call only, with no check against the DNA. TRBV21-1 is noted as a pseudogene. CDR3 length: 18 amino acids. CDR3: CASSKDRTSSGGAVEQYV. CDR3 sequence (DNA): TGTGCCAGCAGCAAAGATCGGACCTCTAGCGGGGGGGCAGTCGAGCAGTACGTC.

This clone appeared a few times. This chain uses TRBV18 with TRBJ2-1, with 7 bases fitting TRBD2. Germline lookup yields CDR1 KGHSH and CDR2 LQKENI. The CDR3 is made up of 15 amino acids. The V segment lost 3 bases and the J segment 6 bases; nucleotides outside the gene matches: 8. The CDR3 protein is CASSPGGVATNEQFF. The CDR3 region has the DNA TGTGCCAGCTCACCGGGAGGGGTCGCCACCAATGAGCAGTTCTTC. Full variable domain (remainder filled in from reference TRBV18 and TRBJ2-1): NAGVMQNPRHLVRRRGQEARLRCSPMKGHSHVYWYRQLPEEGLKFMVYLQKENIIDESGMPKERFSAEFPKEGPSILRIQQVVRGDSAAYFCASSPGGVATNEQFFGPGTRLTVL.

The V and J genes are TRBV30 and TRBJ1-2, with 9 bases identical to TRBD1. The CDR3 runs to 13 residues. The junction had 6 bases not matched to a gene; V was cut back by 8 bases and J by 2 bases. CDR1 is GTSNPN and CDR2 is SVGIG in the germline V gene (reference sequence). CDR3 bases: TGTGCCGCCGGGACAGGGCGGAACTATGGCTACACCTTC. Translation gives CAAGTGRNYGYTF.

This chain connects TRBV28 to TRBJ1-6; TRBD1 is a possible D gene (6 bases). The CDR3 totals 16 residues. With 4 bases removed from V and 6 bases from J, the gap between germline ends came to 16 bases. Germline V CDR1 and CDR2: MDHEN, SYDVKM. CDR3 amino acids: CASSSSAGAGNSPLHF. CDR3 DNA sequence: TGTGCCAGCAGTTCGTCGGCAGGGGCCGGTAATTCACCCCTCCACTTT.

J is TRBJ2-3 and V is TRBV5-8; no definite D call. The CDR3 has 16 residues. Between the trimmed V and J ends, which lost 0 bases and 3 bases, there was a span of 14 bases. Germline CDR1 and CDR2: SGHTS and YDEGEE. The CDR3 spells CASSLVLGSRTDTQYF. DNA for the CDR3: TGTGCCAGCAGCTTGGTTTTGGGCAGCCGAACAGATACGCAGTATTTT.

This chain links TRBV6-2 or TRBV6-3 with TRBJ1-1; D is unresolved. The V end lost 5 bases, the J end lost 1 base, and 5 bases lay between the germline ends. This CDR3 region has 12 residues. Germline V gene lookup returns CDR1 MNHEY and CDR2 SVGEGT. Here the CDR3 DNA reads TGTGCCAGCAGTGAGCCGAACACTGAAGCTTTCTTT. This translates into CASSEPNTEAFF.